This TCR beta chain is from a study of blood T cell repertoires in COVID-19. Measured with immunoSEQ multiplex PCR; TCRdb has only the in-frame clones, and not every one. In the table there are about 210,000 clones, around 83% of which are singletons. The germline V gene has CDR1 MNHNY and CDR2 SVGAGI (reference sequence). The CDR3 has 13 residues. V shed 10 bases, J shed 0 bases, and the junction held 4 bases outside the gene matches. Sequencing was done on a sample of peripheral blood. The J gene is TRBJ2-3, the V gene TRBV6-6; 7 positions agree with TRBD2. This TCR came from a woman aged 50 to 65 with acute or convalescent COVID-19. The CDR3 DNA is TGTGCCACCCGGGGGGAGAGCACAGATACGCAGTATTTT. Its protein is CATRGESTDTQYF.